The clone carrying this T cell receptor (beta chain) was observed at least ten times. The sample originates from a study of T cells in Graves' hyperthyroidism and ophthalmopathy. Background on the study: Specimen type is peripheral blood, collected at initial diagnosis prior to any treatment.

Germline assignment: CDR1 SNHLY and CDR2 FYNNEI. V shed 4 bases and J 2 bases; nucleotides not matched to a gene: 6. This CDR3 region has 15 residues. The hyperthyroidism was newly diagnosed and had lasted under 2 months; the patients were aged 18 to 65. RNA transcripts served as the template for amplifying TCR beta CDR3 regions. TCR CDR3 regions were first amplified by RT-PCR with HTBI primers. TCRdb re-derived calls from the multiplex PCR reads in MiXCR, one entry per CDR3 protein. The sample consists of roughly 580,000 distinct CDR3 sequences, around 14% of them appearing once. The chain joins TRBV2 to TRBJ1-2; 8 bases are a match to TRBD1. This TCR came from a woman aged 30 to 39 with Graves' hyperthyroidism that later progressed to Graves' ophthalmopathy. Sequencing used blood. This CDR3 is CASSAGQGGNYGYTF. The CDR3 region has the DNA TGTGCCAGCAGTGCCGGACAGGGAGGGAACTATGGCTACACCTTC. Complete variable domain (other parts from reference TRBV2 and TRBJ1-2): EPEVTQTPSHQVTQMGQEVILRCVPISNHLYFYWYRQILGQKVEFLVSFYNNEISEKSEIFDDQFSVERPDGSNFTLKIRSTKLEDSAMYFCASSAGQGGNYGYTFGSGTRLTVV.